This TCR beta chain was captured by sequencing in a study of tumor-infiltrating lymphocytes in primary liver carcinoma. Study observations and caveats: Compared with blood, tumor repertoires held significantly more in their top 250 clones. The overlap of tumor-adjacent and tumor-blood pairs was smaller than that of tumor region pairs.

Production of TCR beta cDNA used 400 to 650 ng total RNA together with a constant-region primer. What produced the TCR beta libraries was three nested multiplex PCR rounds using slightly modified ARM-PCR. PCR rounds one and two used TRBV1-TRBV30 forward primers with a C-beta reverse primer for around 10 cycles each. TCRdb analysed the multiplex PCR reads with MiXCR anew, one entry per CDR3 protein. The sample consists of roughly 30,000 distinct CDR3 sequences, about 79% of them appearing once. This CDR3 spans 16 amino acids. The V gene's germline CDR1 is WSHSY and CDR2 SAAADI. Note on this clonotype: What it binds is unknown. Compared with germline, one end of the junction differs, possibly owing to a read error.

The source material, 20-30 mg of unsorted bulk tissue, was used to co-extract RNA and DNA. Sampling of every tumor involved five separate regions. These included the tumor centre. This chain connects TRBV10-2 to TRBJ2-5; D may correspond to TRBD1 or TRBD2 (5 bases each). The sequence derives from a man in his forties with primary liver carcinoma and hepatitis B virus infection. The sequenced sample consisted of liver tumor tissue from sampling region 5. The subset here: tumor region T5, tumor centre. CDR3 bases: TGCGCCAGCACCCTGGGGACCTATAGTCCCCTGGAGACCCAGTGCTTC. The encoded protein is CASTLGTYSPLETQCF.